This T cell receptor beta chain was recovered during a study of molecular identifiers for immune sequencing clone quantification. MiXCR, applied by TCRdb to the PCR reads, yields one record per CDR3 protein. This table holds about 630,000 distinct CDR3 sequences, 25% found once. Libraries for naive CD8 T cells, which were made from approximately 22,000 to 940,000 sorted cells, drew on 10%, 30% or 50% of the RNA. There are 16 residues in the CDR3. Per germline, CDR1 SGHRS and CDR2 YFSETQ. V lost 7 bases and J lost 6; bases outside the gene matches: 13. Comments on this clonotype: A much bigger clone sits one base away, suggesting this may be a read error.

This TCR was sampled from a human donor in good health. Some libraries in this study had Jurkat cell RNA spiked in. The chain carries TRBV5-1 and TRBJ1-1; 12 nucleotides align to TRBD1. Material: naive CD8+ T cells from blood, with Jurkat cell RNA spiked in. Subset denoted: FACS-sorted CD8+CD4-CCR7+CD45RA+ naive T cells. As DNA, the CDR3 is TGCGCCAGCGGCCCGTCGGGACAGGGGGCTCCACCTGAAGCTTTCTTT. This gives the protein CASGPSGQGAPPEAFF.